This T cell receptor (beta chain) was retrieved from a study of vaccination and CD4 T cells after COVID-19. Treatment defined: approximately 10-day PBMC culture with coronavirus spike peptide pools or control peptides (ViraFEST assay). In its sample, this clonotype was seen a few times. Its target is unknown. The V gene end was trimmed by 0 bases and the J gene end by 4 bases; junction bases not matched to a gene: 8. CDR1 SNHLY and CDR2 FYNNEI come from the germline V gene. This CDR3 contains 16 residues. The Oncomine TCR Beta short-read assay was what sequenced the DNA obtained from cultured CD4+ T cells. TCRdb independently ran MiXCR on the PCR reads; one entry per CDR3 protein. The sample gives over 3,000 distinct CDR3 sequences, around 16% of which show up once; roughly 22% is in the top ten.

The TCR comes from a human donor who had recovered from COVID-19. Sequenced material: CD4+ T cells from blood, cultured in vitro. This sequence joins TRBV2 and TRBJ1-1, with 7 bases aligning to TRBD1. In nucleotides, the CDR3 is TGTGCCAGCAGTGAAGCGCTTGGAGGGGGCAGCACTGAAGCTTTCTTT. Translating it yields CASSEALGGGSTEAFF. Complete variable domain (other parts from reference TRBV2 and TRBJ1-1): EPEVTQTPSHQVTQMGQEVILRCVPISNHLYFYWYRQILGQKVEFLVSFYNNEISEKSEIFDDQFSVERPDGSNFTLKIRSTKLEDSAMYFCASSEALGGGSTEAFFGQGTRLTVV.